The present T cell receptor (beta chain) was sequenced within a study of blood T cell repertoires in COVID-19. Across the study: COVID-19 samples collected from the United States, Italy and Spain covered acute and convalescent phases.

Sequenced by immunoSEQ multiplex PCR; TCRdb stores in-frame clones only, minus some. The sample yields some 170,000 clones, roughly 88% seen once. Germline CDR1 is DFQATT and CDR2 is SNEGSKA (reference sequence). The CDR3 is made up of 12 amino acids. Trimming cost V 3 bases and J 11 bases; bases outside gene matches: 7. Enrollment of patients from Seattle took place during active infection, with longitudinal follow-up. The receptor was derived from a woman in her thirties or forties with COVID-19, enrolled during active disease. This sequence joins TRBV20-1 and TRBJ2-1; TRBD1 agrees at 7 bases. The sequencing input was peripheral blood. CDR3 residues: CSASPGQNKQFF. The CDR3 DNA sequence: TGCAGTGCTAGTCCGGGACAGAATAAGCAGTTCTTC.